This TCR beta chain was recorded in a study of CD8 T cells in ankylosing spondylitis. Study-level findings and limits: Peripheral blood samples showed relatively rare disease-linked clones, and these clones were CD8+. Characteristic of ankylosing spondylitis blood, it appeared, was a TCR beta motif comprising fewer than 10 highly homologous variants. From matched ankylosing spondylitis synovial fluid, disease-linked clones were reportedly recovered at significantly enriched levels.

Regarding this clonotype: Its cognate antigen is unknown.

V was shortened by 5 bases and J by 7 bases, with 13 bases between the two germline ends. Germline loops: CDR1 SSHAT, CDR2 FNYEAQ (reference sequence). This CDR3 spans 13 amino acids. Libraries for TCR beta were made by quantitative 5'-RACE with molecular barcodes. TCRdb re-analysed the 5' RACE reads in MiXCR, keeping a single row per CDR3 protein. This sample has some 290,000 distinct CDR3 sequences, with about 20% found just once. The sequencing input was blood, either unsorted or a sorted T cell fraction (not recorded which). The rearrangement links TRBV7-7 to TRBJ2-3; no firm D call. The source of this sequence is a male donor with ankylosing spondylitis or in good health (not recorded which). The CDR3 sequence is CASSAGRVNTQYF. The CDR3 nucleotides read TGTGCCAGCAGCGCCGGTCGAGTGAATACGCAGTATTTT.